The T cell receptor beta chain described here comes from a study of T cells after yellow fever vaccination. General observations from the study: Researchers noted that a small share of clonotypes showed up in both CD4 and CD8 compartments.

Concerning this clonotype: Its antigen is unidentified.

The V segment lost 3 bases and the J segment 1 base; nucleotides outside the gene matches: 7. Germline V gene data show CDR1 as MNHEY and CDR2 as SVGAGI. The CDR3 is made up of 16 amino acids. In TCRdb, the 5' RACE reads were re-called with MiXCR into one record per CDR3 protein. In the table there are fewer than 400,000 distinct CDR3 sequences, over 5% of which are singletons. The chain has TRBV6-5 and TRBJ2-3, with 7 positions matching TRBD2. The TCR sequence derives from a young man who received the YFV17D yellow fever vaccine. Sequenced material: PBMCs, taken 5 days after the yellow fever booster vaccination. The CDR3 DNA sequence: TGTGCCAGCAGTTATCGGCCCGCGGGGGGCACAGATACGCAGTATTTT. Its translation is CASSYRPAGGTDTQYF.